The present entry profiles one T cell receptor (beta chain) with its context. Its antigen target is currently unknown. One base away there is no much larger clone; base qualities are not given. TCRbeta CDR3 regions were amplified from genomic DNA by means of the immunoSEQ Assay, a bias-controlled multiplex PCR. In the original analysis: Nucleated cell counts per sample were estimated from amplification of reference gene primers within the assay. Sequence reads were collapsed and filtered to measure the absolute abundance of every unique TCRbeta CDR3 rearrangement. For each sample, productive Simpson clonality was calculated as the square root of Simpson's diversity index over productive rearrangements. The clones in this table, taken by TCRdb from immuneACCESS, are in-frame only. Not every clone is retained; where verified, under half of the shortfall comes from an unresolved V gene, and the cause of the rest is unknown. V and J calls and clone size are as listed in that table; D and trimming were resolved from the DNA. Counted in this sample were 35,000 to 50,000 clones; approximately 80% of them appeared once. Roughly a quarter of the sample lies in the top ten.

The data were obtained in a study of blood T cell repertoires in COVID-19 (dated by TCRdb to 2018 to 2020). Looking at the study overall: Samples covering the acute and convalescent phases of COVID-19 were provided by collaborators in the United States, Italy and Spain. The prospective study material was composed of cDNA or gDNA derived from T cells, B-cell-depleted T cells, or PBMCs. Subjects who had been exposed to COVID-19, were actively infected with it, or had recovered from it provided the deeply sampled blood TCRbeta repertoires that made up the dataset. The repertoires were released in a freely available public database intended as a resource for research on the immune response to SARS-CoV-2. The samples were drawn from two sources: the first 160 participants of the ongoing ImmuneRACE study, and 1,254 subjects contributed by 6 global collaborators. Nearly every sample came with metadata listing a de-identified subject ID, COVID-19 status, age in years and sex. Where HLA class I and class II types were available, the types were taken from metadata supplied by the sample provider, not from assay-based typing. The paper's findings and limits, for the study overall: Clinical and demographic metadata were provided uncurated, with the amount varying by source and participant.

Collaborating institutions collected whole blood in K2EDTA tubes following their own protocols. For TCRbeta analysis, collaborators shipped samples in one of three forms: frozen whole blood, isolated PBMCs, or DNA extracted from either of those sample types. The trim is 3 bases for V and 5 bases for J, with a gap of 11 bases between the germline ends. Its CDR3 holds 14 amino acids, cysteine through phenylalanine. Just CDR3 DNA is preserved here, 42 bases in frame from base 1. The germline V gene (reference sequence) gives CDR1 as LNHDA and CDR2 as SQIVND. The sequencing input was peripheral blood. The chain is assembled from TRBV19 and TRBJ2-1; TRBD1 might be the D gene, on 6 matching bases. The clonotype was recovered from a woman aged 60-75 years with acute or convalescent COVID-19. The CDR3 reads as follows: CASSIWGRDNEQFF. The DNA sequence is TGTGCCAGTAGTATCTGGGGGCGGGACAATGAGCAGTTCTTC.